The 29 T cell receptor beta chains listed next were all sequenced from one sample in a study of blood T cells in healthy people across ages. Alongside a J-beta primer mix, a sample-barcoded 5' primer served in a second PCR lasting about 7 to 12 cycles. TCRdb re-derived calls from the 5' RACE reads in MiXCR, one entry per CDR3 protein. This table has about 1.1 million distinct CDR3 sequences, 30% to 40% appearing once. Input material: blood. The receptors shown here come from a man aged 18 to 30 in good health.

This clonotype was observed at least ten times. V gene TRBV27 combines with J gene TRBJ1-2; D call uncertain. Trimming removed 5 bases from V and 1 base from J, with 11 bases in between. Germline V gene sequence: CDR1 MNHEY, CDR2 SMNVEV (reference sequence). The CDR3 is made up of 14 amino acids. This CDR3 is CASSPLGVNYGYTF. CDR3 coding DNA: TGTGCCAGCAGTCCCCTCGGGGTTAACTATGGCTACACCTTC.

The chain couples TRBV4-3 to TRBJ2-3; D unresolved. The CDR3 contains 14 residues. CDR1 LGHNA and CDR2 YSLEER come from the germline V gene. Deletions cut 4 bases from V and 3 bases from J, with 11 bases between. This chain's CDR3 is CASSPTPRTDTQYF. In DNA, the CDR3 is TGCGCCAGCAGCCCCACCCCCCGAACAGATACGCAGTATTTT.

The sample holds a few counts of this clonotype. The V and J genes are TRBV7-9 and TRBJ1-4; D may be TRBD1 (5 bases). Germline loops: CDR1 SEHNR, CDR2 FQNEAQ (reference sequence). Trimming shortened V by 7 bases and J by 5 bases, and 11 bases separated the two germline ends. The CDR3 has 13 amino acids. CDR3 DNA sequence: TGTGCCAGCACCAGGGCCCTAAATGAAAAACTGTTTTTT. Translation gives CASTRALNEKLFF. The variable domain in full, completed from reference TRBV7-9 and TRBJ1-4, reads DTGVSQNPRHKITKRGQNVTFRCDPISEHNRLYWYRQTLGQGPEFLTYFQNEAQLEKSRLLSDRFSAERPKGSFSTLEIQRTEQGDSAMYLCASTRALNEKLFFGSGTQLSVL.

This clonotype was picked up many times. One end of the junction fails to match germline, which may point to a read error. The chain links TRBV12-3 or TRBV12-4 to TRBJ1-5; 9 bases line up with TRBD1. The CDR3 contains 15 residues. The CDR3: CASSSGQGGNQPQHF. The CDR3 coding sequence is TGCGCCAGCAGCTCGGGACAGGGCGGCAATCAGCCCCAGCATTTT.

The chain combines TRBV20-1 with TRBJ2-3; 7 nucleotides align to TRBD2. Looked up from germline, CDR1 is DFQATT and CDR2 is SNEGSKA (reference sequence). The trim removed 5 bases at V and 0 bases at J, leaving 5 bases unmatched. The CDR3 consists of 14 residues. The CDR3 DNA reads TGCAGTGCTGGGGGGGTTCGTAGCACAGATACGCAGTATTTT. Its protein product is CSAGGVRSTDTQYF.

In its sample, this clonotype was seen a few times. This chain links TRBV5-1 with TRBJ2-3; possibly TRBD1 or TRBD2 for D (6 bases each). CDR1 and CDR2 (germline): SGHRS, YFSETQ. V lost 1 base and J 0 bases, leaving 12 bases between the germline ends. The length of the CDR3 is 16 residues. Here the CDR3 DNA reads TGCGCCAGCAGCTTGTCAGGGGAGGCTAGCACAGATACGCAGTATTTT. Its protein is CASSLSGEASTDTQYF.

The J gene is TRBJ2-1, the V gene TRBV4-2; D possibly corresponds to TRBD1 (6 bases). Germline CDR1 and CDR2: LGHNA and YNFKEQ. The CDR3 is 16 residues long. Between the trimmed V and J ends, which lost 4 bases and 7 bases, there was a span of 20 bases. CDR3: CASSPPAGQLKNEQFF. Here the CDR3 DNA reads TGTGCCAGCAGCCCCCCCGCTGGACAGCTAAAAAATGAGCAGTTCTTC.

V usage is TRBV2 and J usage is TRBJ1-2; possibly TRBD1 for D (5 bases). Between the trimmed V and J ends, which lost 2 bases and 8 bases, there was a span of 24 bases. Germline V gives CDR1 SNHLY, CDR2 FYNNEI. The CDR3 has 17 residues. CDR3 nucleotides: TGTGCCAGCAGTGAATGGTTCGTCCAAGCCAGGGCGGACGGCTACACCTTC. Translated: CASSEWFVQARADGYTF.

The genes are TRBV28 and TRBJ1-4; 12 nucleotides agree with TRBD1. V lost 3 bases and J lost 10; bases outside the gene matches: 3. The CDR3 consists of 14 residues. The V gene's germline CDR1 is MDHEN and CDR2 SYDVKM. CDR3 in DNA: TGTGCCAGCAGTTTCGGGACAGGGGGCGGAAAACTGTTTTTT. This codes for CASSFGTGGGKLFF.

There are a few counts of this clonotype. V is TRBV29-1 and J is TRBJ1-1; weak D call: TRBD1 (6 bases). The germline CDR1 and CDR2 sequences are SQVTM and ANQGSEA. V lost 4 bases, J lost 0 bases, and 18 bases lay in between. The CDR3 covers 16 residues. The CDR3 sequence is CSVVSGGLELNTEAFF. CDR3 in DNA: TGCAGCGTTGTTTCCGGGGGGCTGGAACTGAACACTGAAGCTTTCTTT.

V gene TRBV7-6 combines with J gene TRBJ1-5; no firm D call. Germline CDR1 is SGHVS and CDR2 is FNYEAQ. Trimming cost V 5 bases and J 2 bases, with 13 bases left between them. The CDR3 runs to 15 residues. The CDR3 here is CASSEPPFGNQPQHF. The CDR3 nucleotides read TGTGCCAGCAGCGAGCCCCCTTTCGGCAATCAGCCCCAGCATTTT.

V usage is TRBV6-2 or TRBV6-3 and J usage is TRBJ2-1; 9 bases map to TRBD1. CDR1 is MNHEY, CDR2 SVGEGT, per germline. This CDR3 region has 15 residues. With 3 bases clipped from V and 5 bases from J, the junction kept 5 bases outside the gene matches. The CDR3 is CASSYWTGVNNEQFF. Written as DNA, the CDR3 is TGTGCCAGCAGTTATTGGACAGGGGTCAACAATGAGCAGTTCTTC.

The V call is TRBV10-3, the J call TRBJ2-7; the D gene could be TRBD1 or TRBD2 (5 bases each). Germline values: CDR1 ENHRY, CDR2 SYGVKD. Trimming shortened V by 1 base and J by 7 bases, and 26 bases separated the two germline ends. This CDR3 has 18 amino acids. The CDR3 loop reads CAISEYSMIRESYNEQYF. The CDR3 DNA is TGTGCCATCAGTGAGTATTCGATGATCAGGGAGTCCTACAATGAGCAGTACTTC.

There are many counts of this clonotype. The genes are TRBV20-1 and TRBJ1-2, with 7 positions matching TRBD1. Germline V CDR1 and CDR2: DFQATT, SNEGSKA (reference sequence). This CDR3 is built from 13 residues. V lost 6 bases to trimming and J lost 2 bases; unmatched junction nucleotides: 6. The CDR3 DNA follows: TGCAGTGCCGCCGAGGACAGGAACTATGGCTACACCTTC. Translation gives CSAAEDRNYGYTF.

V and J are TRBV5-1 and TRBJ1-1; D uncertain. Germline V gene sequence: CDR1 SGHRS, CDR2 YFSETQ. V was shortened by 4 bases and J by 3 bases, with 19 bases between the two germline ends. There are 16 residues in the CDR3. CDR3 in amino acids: CASSGGAALRDTEAFF. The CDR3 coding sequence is TGCGCCAGCAGCGGCGGAGCTGCTTTAAGGGACACTGAAGCTTTCTTT.

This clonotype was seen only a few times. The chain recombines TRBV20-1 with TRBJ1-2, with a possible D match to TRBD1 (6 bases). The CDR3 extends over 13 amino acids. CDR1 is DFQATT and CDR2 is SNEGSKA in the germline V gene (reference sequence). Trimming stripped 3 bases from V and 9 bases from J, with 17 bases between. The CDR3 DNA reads TGCAGTGCTAGGGAGGGGGAGAGGCGTAGCTACACCTTC. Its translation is CSAREGERRSYTF.

The CDR3 protein is CSALAGGRIEETQYF. DNA for the CDR3: TGCAGTGCCCTAGCGGGGGGGCGGATTGAAGAGACCCAGTACTTC. The chain carries TRBV20-1 and TRBJ2-5; TRBD2 matches at 12 bases. Per germline, CDR1 DFQATT and CDR2 SNEGSKA (reference sequence). Trimming at V came to 6 bases and at J to 3 bases, leaving 8 bases not matched to a gene. The CDR3 length is 15 residues.

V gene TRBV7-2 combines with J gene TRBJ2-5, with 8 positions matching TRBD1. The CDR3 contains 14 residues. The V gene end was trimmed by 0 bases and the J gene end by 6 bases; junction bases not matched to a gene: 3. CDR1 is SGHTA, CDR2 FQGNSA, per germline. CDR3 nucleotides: TGTGCCAGCAGCTTAGCCGGACAGGGCCAGACCCAGTACTTC. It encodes CASSLAGQGQTQYF.

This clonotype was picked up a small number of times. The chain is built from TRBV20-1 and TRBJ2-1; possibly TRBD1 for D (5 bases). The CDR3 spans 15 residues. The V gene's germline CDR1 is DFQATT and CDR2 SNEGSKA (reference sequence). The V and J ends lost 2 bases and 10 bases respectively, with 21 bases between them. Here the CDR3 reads CSARPAAGMVNEQFF. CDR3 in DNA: TGCAGTGCTAGACCCGCGGCAGGGATGGTCAACGAGCAGTTCTTC.

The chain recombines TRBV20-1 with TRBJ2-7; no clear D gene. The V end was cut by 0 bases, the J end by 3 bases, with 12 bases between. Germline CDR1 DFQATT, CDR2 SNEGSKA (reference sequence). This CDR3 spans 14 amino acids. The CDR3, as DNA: TGCAGTGCTAGAGATCTCACGGACCTCTACGAGCAGTACTTC. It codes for CSARDLTDLYEQYF.

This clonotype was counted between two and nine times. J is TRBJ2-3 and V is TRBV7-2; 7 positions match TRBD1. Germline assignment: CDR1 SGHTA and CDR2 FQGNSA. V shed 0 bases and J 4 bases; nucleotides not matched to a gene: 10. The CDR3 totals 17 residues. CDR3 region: CASSLAQGRGRADTQYF. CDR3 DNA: TGTGCCAGCAGCTTAGCGCAGGGCAGGGGGAGAGCAGATACGCAGTATTTT. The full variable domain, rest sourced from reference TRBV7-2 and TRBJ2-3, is GAGVSQSPSNKVTEKGKDVELRCDPISGHTALYWYRQSLGQGLEFLIYFQGNSAPDKSGLPSDRFSAERTGGSVSTLTIQRTQQEDSAVYLCASSLAQGRGRADTQYFGPGTRLTVL.

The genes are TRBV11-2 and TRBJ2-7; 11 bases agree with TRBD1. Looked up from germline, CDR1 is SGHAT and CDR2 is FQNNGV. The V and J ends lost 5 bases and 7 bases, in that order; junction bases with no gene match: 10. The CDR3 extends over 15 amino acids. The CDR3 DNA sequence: TGTGCCAGCAGCATTGCCGGGACAGGGGGTGGGGAGCAGTACTTC. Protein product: CASSIAGTGGGEQYF.

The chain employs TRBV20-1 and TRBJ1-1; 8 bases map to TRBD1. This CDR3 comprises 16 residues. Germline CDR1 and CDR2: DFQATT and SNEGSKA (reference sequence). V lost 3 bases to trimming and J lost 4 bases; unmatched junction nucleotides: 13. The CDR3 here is CSASPRFRGPGTEAFF. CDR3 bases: TGCAGTGCTAGCCCTCGTTTCAGGGGGCCCGGCACTGAAGCTTTCTTT.

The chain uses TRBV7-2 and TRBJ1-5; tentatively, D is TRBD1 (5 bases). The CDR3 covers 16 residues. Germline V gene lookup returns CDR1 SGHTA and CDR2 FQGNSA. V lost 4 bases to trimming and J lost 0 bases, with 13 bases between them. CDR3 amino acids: CASSSRGLYSNQPQHF. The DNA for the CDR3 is TGTGCCAGCAGCTCCCGGGGCCTTTATAGCAATCAGCCCCAGCATTTT.

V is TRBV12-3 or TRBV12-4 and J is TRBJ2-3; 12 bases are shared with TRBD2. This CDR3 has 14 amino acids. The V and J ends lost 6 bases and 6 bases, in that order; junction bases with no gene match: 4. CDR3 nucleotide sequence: TGTGCCAGCAGGACTAGCGGGAGTGGTGATACGCAGTATTTT. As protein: CASRTSGSGDTQYF.

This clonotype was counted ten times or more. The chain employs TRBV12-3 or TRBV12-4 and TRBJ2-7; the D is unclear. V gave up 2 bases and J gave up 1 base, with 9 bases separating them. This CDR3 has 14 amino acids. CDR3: CASSLRQPSYEQYF. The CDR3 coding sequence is TGTGCCAGCAGTTTAAGGCAGCCTTCCTACGAGCAGTACTTC.

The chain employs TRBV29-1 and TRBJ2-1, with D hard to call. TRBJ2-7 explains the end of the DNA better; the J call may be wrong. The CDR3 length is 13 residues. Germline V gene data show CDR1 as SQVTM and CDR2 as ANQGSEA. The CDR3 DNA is TGCAGCGTTCAAAGGAACAGATACAATGAGCAGTACTTC. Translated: CSVQRNRYNEQYF.

CDR3 in DNA: TGTGCCAGCAAGAAACTTGTGGGAGAAGGCTACACCTTC. Its protein product is CASKKLVGEGYTF. The rearrangement links TRBV7-2 to TRBJ1-2; D ambiguous. Germline V CDR1 and CDR2: SGHTA, FQGNSA. This CDR3 region has 13 residues. V lost 7 bases to trimming and J lost 8 bases, with 17 bases between them.

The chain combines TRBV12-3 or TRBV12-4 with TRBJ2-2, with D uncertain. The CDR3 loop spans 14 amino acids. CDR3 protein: CANSVGWRTGELFF. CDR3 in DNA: TGTGCTAACAGCGTCGGTTGGCGCACCGGGGAGCTGTTTTTT.